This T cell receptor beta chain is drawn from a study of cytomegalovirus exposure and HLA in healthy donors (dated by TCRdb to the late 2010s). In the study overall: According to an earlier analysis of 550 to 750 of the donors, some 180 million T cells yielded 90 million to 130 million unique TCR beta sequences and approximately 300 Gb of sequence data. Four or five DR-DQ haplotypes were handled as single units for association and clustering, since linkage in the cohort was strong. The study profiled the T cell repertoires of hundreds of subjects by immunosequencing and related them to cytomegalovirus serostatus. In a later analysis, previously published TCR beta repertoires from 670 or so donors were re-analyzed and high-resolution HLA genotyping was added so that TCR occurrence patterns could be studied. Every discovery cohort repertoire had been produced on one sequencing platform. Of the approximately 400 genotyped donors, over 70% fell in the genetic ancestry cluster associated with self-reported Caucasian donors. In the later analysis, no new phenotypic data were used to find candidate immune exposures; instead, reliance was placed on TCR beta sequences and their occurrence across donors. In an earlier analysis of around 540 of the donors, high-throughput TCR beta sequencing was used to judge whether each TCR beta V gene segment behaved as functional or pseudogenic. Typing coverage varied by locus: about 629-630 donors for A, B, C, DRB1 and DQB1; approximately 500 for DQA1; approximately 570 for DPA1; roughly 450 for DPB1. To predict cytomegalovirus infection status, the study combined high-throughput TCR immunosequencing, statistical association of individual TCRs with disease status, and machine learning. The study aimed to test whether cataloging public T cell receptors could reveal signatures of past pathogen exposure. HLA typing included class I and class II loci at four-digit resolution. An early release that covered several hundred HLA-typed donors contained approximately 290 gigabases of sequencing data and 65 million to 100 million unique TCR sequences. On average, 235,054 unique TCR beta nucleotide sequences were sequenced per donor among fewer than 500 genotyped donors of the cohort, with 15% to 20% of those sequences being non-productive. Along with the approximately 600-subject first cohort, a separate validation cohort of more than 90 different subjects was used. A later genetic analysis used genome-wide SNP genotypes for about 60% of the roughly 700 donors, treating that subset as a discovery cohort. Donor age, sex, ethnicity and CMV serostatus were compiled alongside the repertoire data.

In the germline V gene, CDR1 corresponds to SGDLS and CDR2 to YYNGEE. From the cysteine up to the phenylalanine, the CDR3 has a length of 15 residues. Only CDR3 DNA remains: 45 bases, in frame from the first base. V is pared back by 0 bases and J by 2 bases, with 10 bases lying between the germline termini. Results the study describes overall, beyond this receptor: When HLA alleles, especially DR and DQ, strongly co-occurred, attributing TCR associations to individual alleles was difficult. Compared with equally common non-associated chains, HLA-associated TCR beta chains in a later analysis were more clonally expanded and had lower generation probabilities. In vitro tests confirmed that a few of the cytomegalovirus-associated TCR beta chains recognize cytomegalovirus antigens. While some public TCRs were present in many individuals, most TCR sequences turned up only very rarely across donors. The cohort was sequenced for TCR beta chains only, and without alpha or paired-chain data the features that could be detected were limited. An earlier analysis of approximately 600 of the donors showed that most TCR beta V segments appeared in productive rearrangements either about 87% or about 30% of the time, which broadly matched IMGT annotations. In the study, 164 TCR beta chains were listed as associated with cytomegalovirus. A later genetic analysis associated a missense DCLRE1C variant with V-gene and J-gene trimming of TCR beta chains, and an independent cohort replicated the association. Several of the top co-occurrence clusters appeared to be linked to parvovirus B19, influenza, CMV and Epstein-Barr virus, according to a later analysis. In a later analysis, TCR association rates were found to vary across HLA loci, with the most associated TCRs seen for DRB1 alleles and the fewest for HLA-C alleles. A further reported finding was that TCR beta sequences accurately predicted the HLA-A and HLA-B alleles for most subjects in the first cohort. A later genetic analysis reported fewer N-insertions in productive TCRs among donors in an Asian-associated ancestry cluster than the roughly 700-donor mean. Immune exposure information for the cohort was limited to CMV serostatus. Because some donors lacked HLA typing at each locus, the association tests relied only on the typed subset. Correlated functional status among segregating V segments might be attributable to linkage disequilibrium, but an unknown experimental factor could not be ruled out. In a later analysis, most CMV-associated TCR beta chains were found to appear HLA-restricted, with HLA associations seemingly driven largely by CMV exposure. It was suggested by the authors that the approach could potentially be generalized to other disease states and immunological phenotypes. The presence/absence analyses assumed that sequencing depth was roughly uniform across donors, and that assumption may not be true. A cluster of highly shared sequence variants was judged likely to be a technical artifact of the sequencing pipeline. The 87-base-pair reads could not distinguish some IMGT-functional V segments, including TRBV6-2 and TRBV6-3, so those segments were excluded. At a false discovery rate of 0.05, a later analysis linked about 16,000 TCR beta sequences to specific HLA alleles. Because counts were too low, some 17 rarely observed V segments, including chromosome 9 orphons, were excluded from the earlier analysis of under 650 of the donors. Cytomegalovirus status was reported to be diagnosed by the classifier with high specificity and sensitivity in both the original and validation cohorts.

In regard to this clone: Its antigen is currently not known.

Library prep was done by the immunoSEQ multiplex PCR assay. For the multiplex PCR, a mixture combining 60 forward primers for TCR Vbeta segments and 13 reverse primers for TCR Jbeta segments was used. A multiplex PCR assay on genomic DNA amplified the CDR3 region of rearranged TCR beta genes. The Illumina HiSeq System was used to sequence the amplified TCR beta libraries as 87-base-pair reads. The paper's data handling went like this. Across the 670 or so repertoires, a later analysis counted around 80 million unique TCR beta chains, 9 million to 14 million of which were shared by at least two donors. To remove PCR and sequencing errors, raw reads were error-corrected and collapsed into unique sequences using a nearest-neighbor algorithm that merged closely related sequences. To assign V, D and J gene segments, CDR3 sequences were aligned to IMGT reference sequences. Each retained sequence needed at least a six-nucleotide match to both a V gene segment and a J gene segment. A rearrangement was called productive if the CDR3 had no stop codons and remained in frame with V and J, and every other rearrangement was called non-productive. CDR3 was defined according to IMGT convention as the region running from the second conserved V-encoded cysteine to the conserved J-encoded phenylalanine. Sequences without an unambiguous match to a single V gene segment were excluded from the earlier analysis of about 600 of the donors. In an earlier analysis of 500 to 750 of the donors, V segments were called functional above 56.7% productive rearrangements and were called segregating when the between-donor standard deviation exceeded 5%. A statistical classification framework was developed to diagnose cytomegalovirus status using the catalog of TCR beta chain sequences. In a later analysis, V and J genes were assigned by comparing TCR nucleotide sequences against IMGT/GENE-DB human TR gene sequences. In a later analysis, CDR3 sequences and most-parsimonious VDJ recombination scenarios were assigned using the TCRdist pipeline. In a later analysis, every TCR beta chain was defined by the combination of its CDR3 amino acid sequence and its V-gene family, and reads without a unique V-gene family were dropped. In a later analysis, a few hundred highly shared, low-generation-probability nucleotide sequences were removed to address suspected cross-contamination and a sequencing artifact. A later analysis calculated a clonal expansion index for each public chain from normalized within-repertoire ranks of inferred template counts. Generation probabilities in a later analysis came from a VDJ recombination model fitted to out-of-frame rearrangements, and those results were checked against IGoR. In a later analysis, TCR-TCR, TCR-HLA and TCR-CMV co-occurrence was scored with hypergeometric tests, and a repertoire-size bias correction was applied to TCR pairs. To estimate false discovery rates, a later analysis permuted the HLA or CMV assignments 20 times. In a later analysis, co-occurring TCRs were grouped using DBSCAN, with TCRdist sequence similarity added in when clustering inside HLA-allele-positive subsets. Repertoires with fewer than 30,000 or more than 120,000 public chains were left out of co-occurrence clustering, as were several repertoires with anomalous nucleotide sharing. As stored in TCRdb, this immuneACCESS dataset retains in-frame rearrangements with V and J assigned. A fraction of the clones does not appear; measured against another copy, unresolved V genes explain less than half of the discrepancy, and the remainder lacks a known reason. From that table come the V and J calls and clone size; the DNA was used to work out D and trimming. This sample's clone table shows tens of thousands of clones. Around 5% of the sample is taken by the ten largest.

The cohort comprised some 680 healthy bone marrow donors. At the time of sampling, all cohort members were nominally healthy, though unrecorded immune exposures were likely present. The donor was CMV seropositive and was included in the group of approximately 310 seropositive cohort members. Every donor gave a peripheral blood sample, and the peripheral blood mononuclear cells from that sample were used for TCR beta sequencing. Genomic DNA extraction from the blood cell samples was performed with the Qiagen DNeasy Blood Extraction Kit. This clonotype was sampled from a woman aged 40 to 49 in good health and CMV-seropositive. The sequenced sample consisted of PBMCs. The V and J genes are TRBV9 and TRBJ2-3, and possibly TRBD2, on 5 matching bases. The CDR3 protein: CASSVESSPTDTQYF. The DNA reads TGTGCCAGCAGCGTAGAGTCTAGCCCCACAGATACGCAGTATTTT. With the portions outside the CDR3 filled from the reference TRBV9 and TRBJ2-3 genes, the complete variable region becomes DSGVTQTPKHLITATGQRVTLRCSPRSGDLSVYWYQQSLDQGLQFLIQYYNGEERAKGNILERFSAQQFPDLHSELNLSSLELGDSALYFCASSVESSPTDTQYFGPGTRLTVL.